This T cell receptor (beta chain) was captured in a study of CD8 T cells in ankylosing spondylitis. TCRdb redid the calling of the 5' RACE reads with MiXCR, one entry per CDR3 protein. The sample lists approximately 220,000 distinct CDR3 sequences, about 26% seen once, with approximately 6.6% in the top ten. This clonotype was picked up a small number of times. The receptor comes from a male donor with ankylosing spondylitis or in good health (not recorded which). The sample consisted of blood, either unsorted or a sorted T cell fraction (not recorded which).

This CDR3 is CSARDPQSSYEQYF. As DNA, the CDR3 is TGCAGTGCCCGGGACCCTCAGAGCTCCTACGAGCAGTACTTC. The J gene is TRBJ2-7, the V gene TRBV20-1, with D possibly being TRBD1 or TRBD2 (5 bases each). The CDR3 length is 14 residues. V lost 6 bases, J lost 0 bases, and 15 bases lay in between. CDR1 and CDR2 from the germline V gene are DFQATT and SNEGSKA (reference sequence).